This passage covers 3 T cell receptor beta chains from one sample sequenced in a study of T cell changes during pregnancy in multiple sclerosis. The method was immunoSEQ multiplex PCR; TCRdb's version includes in-frame clones alone and lacks a portion of them. The table includes 60,000 to 75,000 clones, roughly 90% detected once. The sequencing used peripheral blood, collected in the second trimester of pregnancy. The receptors stem from a female donor with multiple sclerosis, enrolled in a pregnancy study.

The chain is built from TRBV19 and TRBJ2-5, with TRBD2 as a possible D gene (6 bases). Germline lookup yields CDR1 LNHDA and CDR2 SQIVND (reference sequence). Trimming took off 6 bases at V and 4 bases at J, with 6 bases between the two ends. The CDR3 contains 11 residues. CDR3 in amino acids: CASRGGETQYF. CDR3 DNA: TGTGCCAGTAGGGGGGGAGAGACCCAGTACTTC.

The J gene is TRBJ2-7, the V gene TRBV19; maybe TRBD1 (5 bases). Germline loops: CDR1 LNHDA, CDR2 SQIVND (reference sequence). The germline V and J ends were trimmed by 5 bases and 0 bases, with 14 bases remaining between them. This CDR3 is built from 15 residues. The CDR3: CASSLGATSSYEQYF. CDR3 DNA sequence: TGTGCCAGTAGTTTAGGGGCAACGAGCTCCTACGAGCAGTACTTC.

The chain has TRBV6-1 and TRBJ2-1; 10 nucleotides line up with TRBD1. CDR1 is MNHNS, CDR2 SASEGT, per germline. The J segment lost 6 bases and the V segment lost 5 bases, leaving 4 bases of the junction unmatched. CDR3 length equals 14 residues. In DNA, the CDR3 is TGTGCCAGCAGTTGGACAGGGGGGGGCAATGAGCAGTTCTTC. It specifies CASSWTGGGNEQFF.